What follows describes a single TCR beta chain. Antigen: not known. This record belongs to a study of Ad26.COV2.S vaccination and SARS-CoV-2 variants. The wider study: The study gave Ad26.COV2.S intramuscularly, once or twice 56 days apart.

Overall study findings and caveats: In TCR breadth and depth analyses, total T cell responses may have been underestimated. Placebo recipients had lower spike-specific TCR breadth than vaccine recipients.

Described treatment: over 15 received Ad26.COV2.S at low or high dose, single or two shots; roughly five received placebo; per-sample allocation not given. On day 63 after the first injection, vaccine and placebo recipients gave samples. What was given as vaccine was an Ad26 vector encoding Wuhan-strain SARS-CoV-2 spike. Generated by immunoSEQ multiplex PCR, the TCRdb table keeps only in-frame clones and is missing some. The sample lists about 450,000 clones, about 91% occurring once. The specimen comprised peripheral blood, sampled in a trial of Ad26.COV2.S vaccine versus placebo. This TCR was recovered from a person aged 18-60 years who received the Ad26.COV2.S COVID-19 vaccine or a placebo.

Written as DNA, the CDR3 is TGTGCCAGCAGCTTGGGACTAGCGGGAAATGAGCAGTTCTTC. Translated: CASSLGLAGNEQFF. The V call is TRBV7-3, the J call TRBJ2-1, with 13 positions matching TRBD2. The V segment lost 3 bases and the J segment 7 bases; nucleotides outside the gene matches: 0. Germline loops: CDR1 SGHTA, CDR2 FQGTGA. The CDR3 has 14 residues. Combining the CDR3 with reference TRBV7-3 and TRBJ2-1 gives the whole variable domain GAGVSQTPSNKVTEKGKYVELRCDPISGHTALYWYRQSLGQGPEFLIYFQGTGAADDSGLPNDRFFAVRPEGSVSTLKIQRTERGDSAVYLCASSLGLAGNEQFFGPGTRLTVL.